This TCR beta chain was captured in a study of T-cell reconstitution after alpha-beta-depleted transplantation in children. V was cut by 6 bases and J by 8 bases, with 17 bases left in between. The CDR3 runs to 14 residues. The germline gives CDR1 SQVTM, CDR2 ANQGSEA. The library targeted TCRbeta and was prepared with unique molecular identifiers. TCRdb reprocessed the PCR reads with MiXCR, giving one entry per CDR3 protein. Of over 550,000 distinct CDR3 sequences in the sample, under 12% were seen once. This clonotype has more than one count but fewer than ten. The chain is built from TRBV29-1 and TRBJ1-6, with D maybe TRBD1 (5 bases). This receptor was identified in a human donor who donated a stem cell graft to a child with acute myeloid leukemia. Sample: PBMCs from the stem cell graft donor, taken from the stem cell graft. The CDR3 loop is CSVADTVGDSPLHF. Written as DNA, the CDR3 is TGCAGCGTCGCGGACACCGTCGGGGATTCACCCCTCCACTTT.